The rows below give T cell receptor beta chains drawn from one sample of a study of T cells expressing NK-cell markers. TCRdb re-called the 5' RACE reads; every CDR3 protein appears as one record, without DNA. The sample data list about 460,000 distinct CDR3 sequences. Sequences were obtained from blood T cells: a sorted CD56 or NKG2C T cell subset, CD4+ or CD8+ T cells, or bulk PBMC T cells (not recorded which). The receptors stem from a woman in her fifties or sixties in good health. The CDR3 runs from the conserved cysteine through the conserved F or W.

V gene: TRBV11-3; J gene: TRBJ1-5; CDR3 protein: CASRQTGDQHF
V gene: TRBV19; J gene: TRBJ2-3; CDR3 protein: CASSGNQLGGTQYF
V gene: TRBV4-2; J gene: TRBJ1-1; CDR3 protein: CASSRSRWGNTEAFF
V gene: TRBV7-6; J gene: TRBJ2-3; CDR3 protein: CASSLASRGTSTDTQYF
V gene: TRBV29-1; J gene: TRBJ2-1; CDR3 protein: CSVEEMGREQFF
V gene: TRBV7-2; J gene: TRBJ2-4; CDR3 protein: CASSQTRYDQYF
V gene: TRBV20-1; J gene: TRBJ2-1; CDR3 protein: CSGRELYEQFF
V gene: TRBV11-2; J gene: TRBJ2-2; CDR3 protein: CASSLRPGLAGPRTGELFF
V gene: TRBV12-3/TRBV12-4; J gene: TRBJ2-1; CDR3 protein: CASSHTGTSNEQFF
V gene: TRBV5-1; J gene: TRBJ2-5; CDR3 protein: CASSHRLEETQYF
V gene: TRBV3-1; J gene: TRBJ2-2; CDR3 protein: CASSQGLAGVRTGELFF
V gene: TRBV3-1; J gene: TRBJ1-1; CDR3 protein: CASSQSPFALNTEAFF
V gene: TRBV5-1; J gene: TRBJ2-1; CDR3 protein: CASSPRVRSSYNEQFF
V gene: TRBV7-2; J gene: TRBJ1-5; CDR3 protein: CASSFRQGGNQPQHF
V gene: TRBV4-1; J gene: TRBJ1-2; CDR3 protein: CASSQEGQGSNYGYTF
V gene: TRBV20-1; J gene: TRBJ1-3; CDR3 protein: CSAPSSGRAGGNTIYF
V gene: TRBV11-3; J gene: TRBJ2-3; CDR3 protein: CASSSPLYDRGHEDTQYF
V gene: TRBV24-1; J gene: TRBJ2-1; CDR3 protein: CATGTSGRSPQFF
V gene: TRBV5-6; J gene: TRBJ2-7; CDR3 protein: CASSLSIETPKQYF
V gene: TRBV3-1; J gene: TRBJ2-5; CDR3 protein: CASSQGGHEETQYF
V gene: TRBV10-3; J gene: TRBJ2-3; CDR3 protein: CAISVASGRSDTQYF
V gene: TRBV3-1; J gene: TRBJ1-2; CDR3 protein: CASSPTSGGGWGYGYTF
V gene: TRBV4-1; J gene: TRBJ2-3; CDR3 protein: CASSQASGRGGTDTQYF
V gene: TRBV20-1; J gene: TRBJ2-1; CDR3 protein: CSARDLGGWWYEQFF
V gene: TRBV5-1; J gene: TRBJ2-1; CDR3 protein: CASSPVGLGGNEQFF
V gene: TRBV20-1; J gene: TRBJ1-2; CDR3 protein: CSASGIQGGDYGYTF
V gene: TRBV14; J gene: TRBJ1-6; CDR3 protein: CASSRVQGHSPLHF
V gene: TRBV4-2; J gene: TRBJ2-4; CDR3 protein: CASSPAGGQNIQYF